This T cell receptor (beta chain) was obtained from a study of shared clonotypes between healthy human individuals. For this clone: The antigen is not known. The sample has other DNA sequences that encode this CDR3 too.

The data were produced by immunoSEQ multiplex PCR, yet TCRdb's version contains in-frame clones alone and is incomplete. There are approximately 1.5 million clones in the sample; approximately 98.5% occur only once, and approximately 0.38% lies in the top ten. Whole-study findings and limits: Several donors held 4.5% to 5% of naive CD4 clonotypes in common. Sequencing of the sorted subsets was shown by rarefaction to be incomplete despite large depth.

From CD4+ cells came CD45RA+ naive and CD45RA-negative memory subsets. Trimming cost V 6 bases and J 3 bases, with 6 bases left between them. The germline CDR1 and CDR2 sequences are MDHEN and SYDVKM. CDR3 length: 12 residues. Sample: naive CD4+ T cells sorted from blood. The subset denotes: CD45RA+ positively selected. The clonotype was recovered from a man younger than 40 in good health. The gene calls are TRBV28 and TRBJ2-1; D gene uncertain. The CDR3 sequence is CASSRLYNEQFF. As DNA, the CDR3 is TGTGCCAGCAGCCGCCTCTACAATGAGCAGTTCTTC.